This T cell receptor (beta chain) was captured in a study of regulatory T cells in long-lasting Graves disease. The time point here: persistent/refractory GD, antithyroid drugs over 5 years with positive TRAb. PBMC-extracted RNA yielded the TCR library. V was trimmed by 4 bases and J by 6 bases, leaving 13 bases between them. Per germline, CDR1 SNHLY and CDR2 FYNNEI. The CDR3 is 14 residues long. This clonotype has at least ten counts. Library construction for TCR beta used iRepertoire HTBI primers and Arm-PCR of CDR3 regions. TCRdb processed the multiplex PCR reads anew with MiXCR; each CDR3 protein has one entry. The sample lists 360,000 or so distinct CDR3 sequences, roughly 20% occurring once.

Sequencing used peripheral blood mononuclear cells (PBMCs), obtained when the disease was refractory, from a patient treated with antithyroid drugs. The chain carries TRBV2 and TRBJ1-5; a possible D gene is TRBD1 (5 bases). The receptor was isolated from a middle-aged woman with Graves disease. The CDR3 loop is CASSVEGVGQPQHF. For the CDR3, the DNA is TGTGCCAGCAGTGTTGAAGGGGTAGGTCAGCCCCAGCATTTT. The full variable domain, its missing parts supplied by reference TRBV2 and TRBJ1-5, is EPEVTQTPSHQVTQMGQEVILRCVPISNHLYFYWYRQILGQKVEFLVSFYNNEISEKSEIFDDQFSVERPDGSNFTLKIRSTKLEDSAMYFCASSVEGVGQPQHFGDGTRLSIL.